These 21 T cell receptor beta chains share one sample of origin, sequenced in a study of blood T cell repertoires in COVID-19. Produced via immunoSEQ multiplex PCR; TCRdb's table is partial and in-frame only. This sample yields under 130,000 clones, of which approximately 80% are seen a single time; approximately 9% belongs to the top ten. Sequencing used peripheral blood. The receptors shown here come from an older woman with acute or convalescent COVID-19.

This clone appeared once. The genes are TRBV28 and TRBJ1-1; D not certain. The germline CDR1 and CDR2 sequences are MDHEN and SYDVKM. V was pared by 6 bases and J by 6 bases, with 11 bases between. CDR3 length: 12 amino acids. The DNA for the CDR3 is TGTGCCAGCAGCCTGGCGAGCGCTGAAGCTTTCTTT. Translated: CASSLASAEAFF.

J is TRBJ2-7 and V is TRBV7-9; TRBD1 aligns across 7 bases. Germline CDR1 is SEHNR and CDR2 is FQNEAQ (reference sequence). This CDR3 contains 15 residues. V trimming: 1 base; J trimming: 2 bases; junction bases outside the gene matches: 5. CDR3 sequence (DNA): TGTGCCAGCAGCTTAGTGATGGGACAGACCTACGAGCAGTACTTC. As protein: CASSLVMGQTYEQYF.

This CDR3 is CASSGGGAGAELFF. DNA for the CDR3: TGTGCCAGCAGTGGCGGGGGGGCGGGAGCAGAGCTGTTTTTT. This chain joins TRBV6-6 and TRBJ2-2; TRBD2 agrees at 9 bases. Losses at the gene ends were 5 bases for V and 11 bases for J; bases not matched to a gene: 9. CDR3 length: 14 amino acids. In germline, CDR1 is MNHNY, CDR2 SVGAGI (reference sequence).

The rearrangement links TRBV11-2 to TRBJ2-7, with 7 positions matching TRBD2. CDR3 size: 16 residues. Trimming removed 5 bases from V and 0 bases from J; junction bases left unmatched: 10. In germline, CDR1 is SGHAT, CDR2 FQNNGV. This CDR3 reads CASSRTWTSLSYEQYF. CDR3 DNA: TGTGCCAGCAGCCGAACCTGGACTAGTCTCTCCTACGAGCAGTACTTC.

The chain employs TRBV6-5 and TRBJ2-1; TRBD2 is a possible D gene (5 bases). Trimming took 2 bases from V and 8 from J, leaving 13 bases between them. The CDR3 runs 14 residues. CDR1 is MNHEY, CDR2 SVGAGI, per germline. The CDR3 reads CASSYVGDSDEQFF. The DNA for the CDR3 is TGTGCCAGCAGTTACGTGGGAGATAGCGATGAGCAGTTCTTC.

CDR3 nucleotides: TGTGCCAGCAGCCCCGGGAGAACATCCTATGGCTACACCTTC. Its translation: CASSPGRTSYGYTF. V is TRBV28 and J is TRBJ1-2, with unresolved D. Between the trimmed V and J ends, which lost 6 bases and 4 bases, there was a span of 15 bases. Germline V gene sequence: CDR1 MDHEN, CDR2 SYDVKM. The CDR3 has 14 amino acids.

This chain joins TRBV21-1 and TRBJ1-1. TRBV21-1 is flagged as a pseudogene. The CDR3 is 15 residues long. The CDR3 spells CASSKGRKVDAEAFF. The DNA of the CDR3 is TGTGCCAGCAGCAAAGGGAGGAAGGTGGACGCTGAAGCTTTCTTT.

This chain connects TRBV6-5 to TRBJ2-7; 10 bases are shared with TRBD1. The CDR3 is made up of 15 amino acids. From germline, CDR1 is MNHEY and CDR2 SVGAGI. Unmatched junction bases numbered 11, after V lost 6 bases and J lost 6 bases. The CDR3 protein is CASRLGTGVDREQYF. CDR3 bases: TGTGCCAGCAGGCTAGGGACAGGGGTAGATCGCGAGCAGTACTTC.

The V gene is TRBV7-9, the J gene TRBJ1-3; no clear D gene. CDR3 length: 15 residues. With 1 base removed from V and 1 base from J, the gap between germline ends came to 8 bases. CDR1 is SEHNR, CDR2 FQNEAQ, per germline (reference sequence). The CDR3 nucleotides read TGTGCCAGCAGCTTAGTTAGCTGGTCTGGAAACACCATATATTTT. It encodes CASSLVSWSGNTIYF.

The gene calls are TRBV5-6 and TRBJ2-7; D is unclear. V was trimmed by 4 bases and J by 4 bases, leaving 9 bases between them. The CDR3 extends over 12 amino acids. The germline V gene has CDR1 SGHDT and CDR2 YYEEEE. The CDR3 DNA sequence: TGTGCCAGCAGCCTCCTCTATTACGAGCAGTACTTC. It specifies CASSLLYYEQYF.

This clone occurred many times. The CDR3 DNA follows: TGTGCCAGCAGTTGGACAGCCCGGGATGAGCAGTTCTTC. Its translation is CASSWTARDEQFF. V is TRBV2 and J is TRBJ2-1, with TRBD1 as a possible D gene (6 bases). The V and J ends lost 5 bases and 8 bases respectively, with 13 bases between them. Germline loops: CDR1 SNHLY, CDR2 FYNNEI. The CDR3 is made up of 13 amino acids.

The V gene is TRBV4-3, the J gene TRBJ1-1; 7 nucleotides match TRBD1. Germline CDR1 reads LGHNA; CDR2 reads YSLEER. The CDR3 consists of 15 residues. J lost 5 bases, V lost 4 bases, and 10 bases had no gene match. CDR3 nucleotides: TGCGCCAGCAGCCCAGACAGGGTCTCACGGACTGAAGCTTTCTTT. This encodes CASSPDRVSRTEAFF.

This chain links TRBV30 with TRBJ1-4; D might be TRBD1 (6 bases). CDR3 length equals 17 residues. Germline CDR1 and CDR2: GTSNPN and SVGIG (reference sequence). The CDR3 loop reads CAFVRTQGLVANEKLFF. CDR3 in DNA: TGTGCTTTCGTCCGGACACAGGGCCTGGTGGCTAATGAAAAACTGTTTTTT.

The chain combines TRBV7-3 with TRBJ1-2; D is perhaps TRBD1 (5 bases). The CDR3 totals 13 residues. V was pared by 1 base and J by 7 bases, with 10 bases between. Germline V gives CDR1 SGHTA, CDR2 FQGTGA. CDR3 nucleotide sequence: TGTGCCAGCAGCTTAAGTGCAGGGTTTGGCTACACCTTC. It is translated as CASSLSAGFGYTF.

V and J are TRBV7-9 and TRBJ2-3, with 8 bases aligning to TRBD1. V gave up 5 bases and J gave up 2 bases; unmatched junction bases: 9. Germline-derived CDR1 and CDR2 are SEHNR and FQNEAQ (reference sequence). The CDR3 is 16 residues long. The CDR3 protein is CASSPLTGATTDTQYF. The CDR3 DNA follows: TGTGCCAGCAGCCCCCTGACAGGGGCGACCACAGATACGCAGTATTTT.

The chain links TRBV28 to TRBJ1-6; the match to TRBD1 covers 9 bases. The CDR3 length is 18 residues. J lost 5 bases, V lost 2 bases, and 10 bases had no gene match. Germline V gives CDR1 MDHEN, CDR2 SYDVKM. This CDR3 reads CASSLPPGQGINNSPLHF. The CDR3 nucleotides read TGTGCCAGCAGTTTACCCCCGGGACAGGGTATTAATAATTCACCCCTCCACTTT.

The rearrangement uses TRBV19 and TRBJ2-1, with TRBD2 identical over 7 bases. This CDR3 region has 16 residues. Germline loops: CDR1 LNHDA, CDR2 SQIVND (reference sequence). Trimming at V came to 2 bases and at J to 4 bases, leaving 8 bases not matched to a gene. The CDR3 nucleotides are TGTGCCAGTAGTATATTCGGACTAGTAGGGTACAATGAGCAGTTCTTC. Translated: CASSIFGLVGYNEQFF.

This clone was seen only once. Here the CDR3 DNA reads TGTGCCAGTAGCCTGTTTGACACTGAAGCTTTCTTT. It is translated as CASSLFDTEAFF. The chain carries TRBV19 and TRBJ1-1; no clear D. In germline, CDR1 is LNHDA, CDR2 SQIVND (reference sequence). Trimming removed 6 bases at V and 3 bases at J, with 8 bases between. The CDR3 has 12 residues. Combining the CDR3 with reference TRBV19 and TRBJ1-1 gives the whole variable domain DGGITQSPKYLFRKEGQNVTLSCEQNLNHDAMYWYRQDPGQGLRLIYYSQIVNDFQKGDIAEGYSVSREKKESFPLTVTSAQKNPTAFYLCASSLFDTEAFFGQGTRLTVV.

The rearrangement joins TRBV30 to TRBJ2-5; 12 bases fit TRBD2. Germline V gene lookup returns CDR1 GTSNPN and CDR2 SVGIG (reference sequence). J gave up 5 bases and V 1 base, and 8 bases lay outside the gene matches. The length of the CDR3 is 16 residues. CDR3 in DNA: TGTGCCTGGAGTGGCGGGAGACTAGCGGGAGTTGAGACCCAGTACTTC. This gives the protein CAWSGGRLAGVETQYF.

V is TRBV11-2 and J is TRBJ2-2; TRBD1 aligns across 9 bases. The V gene's germline CDR1 is SGHAT and CDR2 FQNNGV. The junction had 6 bases not matched to a gene; V was cut back by 7 bases and J by 6 bases. The CDR3 runs 14 residues. CDR3 sequence: CASTWDRASGELFF. The CDR3 DNA follows: TGTGCCAGCACCTGGGACAGGGCGTCCGGGGAGCTGTTTTTT.

Of note for this clone: A read error may produce the germline difference seen at one junction end. The rearrangement uses TRBV23-1 and TRBJ1-2, with D tentatively TRBD1 (5 bases). TRBV23-1 is recorded as an ORF, its role being uncertain. The CDR3 contains 9 residues. This CDR3 is CASSLSRGF. The CDR3 DNA follows: TGCGCCAGCAGTCTGTCTAGGGGCTTC.